The 22 T cell receptor beta chains below all came from one sample that was sequenced in a study of T cell responses to AZD1222 COVID-19 vaccine. Clones were read by immunoSEQ multiplex PCR, and TCRdb kept only the in-frame ones, dropping some. The repertoire holds around 99,000 clones, with around 90% as singletons. Source: peripheral blood, taken on day 0 of MenACWY control vaccination. The receptors originated from an adult in good health.

The V gene is TRBV4-3, the J gene TRBJ1-3; D is uncertain. V was shortened by 0 bases and J by 1 base, with 13 bases between the two germline ends. CDR1 LGHNA and CDR2 YSLEER come from the germline V gene. The CDR3 spans 17 residues. CDR3 in amino acids: CASSQEALDGSGNTIYF. CDR3 sequence (DNA): TGCGCCAGCAGCCAAGAGGCCCTCGACGGGTCTGGAAACACCATATATTTT.

The V and J genes are TRBV7-3 and TRBJ2-2; a possible D gene is TRBD1 (5 bases). In germline, CDR1 is SGHTA, CDR2 FQGTGA. V was pared by 4 bases and J by 5 bases, with 23 bases between. The CDR3 runs to 18 residues. CDR3 nucleotide sequence: TGTGCCAGCAGCTCCCCCTCGGACACTCTGGCCGCAACCGGGGAGCTGTTTTTT. Its translation is CASSSPSDTLAATGELFF.

V usage is TRBV7-2 and J usage is TRBJ1-5, with 11 nucleotides matching TRBD1. The CDR3 length is 17 residues. Unmatched junction bases numbered 5, after V lost 0 bases and J lost 4 bases. The germline V gene encodes CDR1 SGHTA and CDR2 FQGNSA. The CDR3 protein is CASSLARDRGINQPQHF. The CDR3 DNA follows: TGTGCCAGCAGCTTAGCTAGGGACAGGGGGATAAATCAGCCCCAGCATTTT.

The chain employs TRBV22-1 and TRBJ2-2. TRBV22-1 is flagged as a pseudogene. The CDR3 is 14 amino acids. CDR3 nucleotides: TGTCCTGGGAGCCAAACCTCGAACACCGGGGAGCTGTTTTTT. The encoded protein is CPGSQTSNTGELFF.

This rearrangement joins TRBV10-1 to TRBJ2-1, with TRBD2 identical over 8 bases. CDR1 and CDR2 (germline): WNHNN, SYGVQD (reference sequence). V lost 4 bases, J lost 6 bases, and 14 bases stayed unmatched. The CDR3 runs 17 residues. The CDR3 is CASSGPEREPRGNEQFF. The CDR3 region has the DNA TGCGCCAGCAGTGGGCCAGAGCGGGAGCCCCGGGGCAATGAGCAGTTCTTC.

The V gene is TRBV5-1, the J gene TRBJ2-2; a possible D gene is TRBD2 (6 bases). V was clipped by 2 bases and J by 5 bases, with 10 bases between them. Germline CDR1 reads SGHRS; CDR2 reads YFSETQ. The CDR3 is made up of 14 amino acids. The CDR3 loop is CASSFQGGTGELFF. DNA of the CDR3: TGCGCCAGCAGCTTCCAGGGAGGTACCGGGGAGCTGTTTTTT.

V is TRBV28 and J is TRBJ1-1; maybe TRBD1 (5 bases). The CDR3 runs to 13 residues. Per germline, CDR1 MDHEN and CDR2 SYDVKM. V lost 9 bases to trimming and J lost 0 bases, with 11 bases between them. CDR3 region: CASTQGMNTEAFF. For the CDR3, the DNA is TGTGCCAGTACGCAGGGAATGAACACTGAAGCTTTCTTT.

The chain combines TRBV5-1 with TRBJ1-4; a possible D gene is TRBD1 (5 bases). V was clipped by 4 bases and J by 7 bases, with 17 bases between them. This CDR3 spans 15 amino acids. CDR1 is SGHRS and CDR2 is YFSETQ in the germline V gene. CDR3 protein: CASSPTVGDGEKLFF. DNA for the CDR3: TGCGCCAGCAGCCCCACGGTGGGGGACGGTGAAAAACTGTTTTTT.

The chain joins TRBV10-3 to TRBJ2-7; D is perhaps TRBD1 (6 bases). The CDR3 runs 14 residues. The germline V gene has CDR1 ENHRY and CDR2 SYGVKD. Trimming cost V 7 bases and J 2 bases, with 15 bases left between them. CDR3 coding DNA: TGTGCCATCAAGACACAGGGTCAAGCCTACGAGCAGTACTTC. Protein: CAIKTQGQAYEQYF.

V usage is TRBV7-2 and J usage is TRBJ2-2; 7 bases align to TRBD2. The CDR3 has 15 residues. After removal of 5 bases from V and 5 bases from J, the junction contained 8 bases not matched to a gene. Germline CDR1 reads SGHTA; CDR2 reads FQGNSA. The CDR3 sequence is CASSPRLAGTGELFF. In nucleotides, the CDR3 is TGTGCCAGCAGCCCCCGACTAGCAGGGACCGGGGAGCTGTTTTTT.

The rearrangement links TRBV14 to TRBJ2-2, with TRBD2 matching 7 bases. Germline V CDR1 and CDR2: SGHDN, FVKESK. This CDR3 has 15 residues. With V trimmed by 1 base and J by 6 bases, 5 bases remained unmatched. CDR3 sequence (DNA): TGTGCCAGCAGCCAAGGTAGAAGCGGGGCCGGGGAGCTGTTTTTT. Its protein is CASSQGRSGAGELFF.

The genes are TRBV28 and TRBJ2-3; possible D gene TRBD1, 5 bases. V was clipped by 8 bases and J by 3 bases, with 9 bases between them. The CDR3 loop spans 12 amino acids. CDR1 MDHEN and CDR2 SYDVKM come from the germline V gene. The CDR3 reads CASRPGTDTQYF. The CDR3 bases are TGTGCCAGCCGGCCAGGGACAGATACGCAGTATTTT.

The chain combines TRBV4-1 with TRBJ2-7; D call uncertain. V was pared by 0 bases and J by 4 bases, with 7 bases between. This CDR3 has 13 residues. Germline CDR1 MGHRA, CDR2 YSYEKL. This CDR3 reads CASSQEGWYEQYF. The CDR3 coding sequence is TGCGCCAGCAGCCAAGAAGGGTGGTACGAGCAGTACTTC.

The chain couples TRBV12-2 to TRBJ1-1; the table's TRBD1 call for D was not verified on the DNA. TRBV12-2 is given as a pseudogene. This CDR3 comprises 12 residues. The CDR3 sequence is CASLRRTHEAFF. The CDR3 DNA is TGTGCAAGTCTCCGAAGGACACATGAAGCTTTCTTT.

V gene TRBV6-2 or TRBV6-3 combines with J gene TRBJ1-2, with D possibly TRBD1 on 5 matching bases. V was trimmed by 6 bases and J by 0 bases, leaving 17 bases between them. Germline V lookup: CDR1 MNHEY, CDR2 SVGEGT. The CDR3 is made up of 16 amino acids. The CDR3 nucleotides are TGTGCCAGCAGCCTAGTACCAGGGATGACTAACTATGGCTACACCTTC. It encodes CASSLVPGMTNYGYTF.

The J gene is TRBJ2-5, the V gene TRBV5-1, with 13 bases identical to TRBD2. Germline lookup yields CDR1 SGHRS and CDR2 YFSETQ. The CDR3 covers 17 residues. Losses at the gene ends were 4 bases for V and 5 bases for J; bases not matched to a gene: 11. The CDR3 DNA is TGCGCCAGCAGCCCCACGGGACTAGCGGGGTTGGAGGAGACCCAGTACTTC. Protein: CASSPTGLAGLEETQYF. Full variable domain (rest looked up from reference TRBV5-1 and TRBJ2-5): KAGVTQTPRYLIKTRGQQVTLSCSPISGHRSVSWYQQTPGQGLQFLFEYFSETQRNKGNFPGRFSGRQFSNSRSEMNVSTLELGDSALYLCASSPTGLAGLEETQYFGPGTRLLVL.

This clone was found once. V is TRBV7-9 and J is TRBJ2-1; 9 bases map to TRBD1. V dropped 1 base and J dropped 7; count of bases not matched to a gene: 5. CDR1 SEHNR and CDR2 FQNEAQ come from the germline V gene (reference sequence). This CDR3 is built from 15 residues. CDR3 sequence: CASSLEGTGRNEQFF. In DNA form, the CDR3 reads TGTGCCAGCAGCTTAGAAGGGACAGGGCGGAATGAGCAGTTCTTC.

This clone was observed once. V gene TRBV7-3 combines with J gene TRBJ2-3; no clear D gene. Germline-derived CDR1 and CDR2 are SGHTA and FQGTGA. CDR3 length: 12 amino acids. V lost 5 bases and J lost 6, with 9 bases in between. CDR3 coding DNA: TGTGCCAGCAGCCCCATGGGGGATACGCAGTATTTT. It specifies CASSPMGDTQYF.

The chain employs TRBV2 and TRBJ1-5, with D perhaps matching TRBD1 (5 bases). CDR3 size: 12 residues. V was trimmed by 6 bases and J by 4 bases, leaving 7 bases between them. Germline V gene sequence: CDR1 SNHLY, CDR2 FYNNEI. CDR3 DNA: TGTGCCAGCAGGCGGGGGAATCAGCCCCAGCATTTT. This codes for CASRRGNQPQHF.

This chain links TRBV6-2 or TRBV6-3 with TRBJ1-5, with unresolved D. Germline V gene sequence: CDR1 MNHEY, CDR2 SVGEGT. Trimming left V 2 bases short and J 7 bases short, with 15 bases between. This CDR3 has 15 amino acids. The CDR3 coding sequence is TGTGCCAGCAGTTACGGAGGAGGGATGGGCCAGCCCCAGCATTTT. This translates into CASSYGGGMGQPQHF.

The rearrangement links TRBV6-5 to TRBJ1-2, with TRBD1 matching 9 bases. The J segment lost 8 bases and the V segment lost 4 bases, leaving 2 bases of the junction unmatched. The CDR3 totals 12 residues. CDR1 MNHEY and CDR2 SVGAGI come from the germline V gene. The CDR3, as DNA: TGTGCCAGCAGTTCGGGACAGGGCGGCTACACCTTC. Protein sequence: CASSSGQGGYTF.

This chain joins TRBV10-1 and TRBJ1-2; D gene ambiguous. Trimming removed 10 bases from V and 2 bases from J, with 2 bases in between. Germline V CDR1 and CDR2: WNHNN, SYGVQD (reference sequence). The length of the CDR3 is 9 residues. The CDR3 spells CATNYGYTF. CDR3 sequence (DNA): TGCGCCACCAACTATGGCTACACCTTC.